These 9 T cell receptor beta chains share one sample of origin, sequenced in a study of blood T cell repertoires in COVID-19. Assay: immunoSEQ multiplex PCR; the TCRdb copy retains only in-frame clones and omits some. This sample has 150,000 to 200,000 clones, with approximately 88% found just once. The specimen was peripheral blood. The receptors shown here come from a woman older than 75 with active or convalescent COVID-19.

This chain links TRBV11-2 with TRBJ2-1; 15 positions match TRBD2. V shed 1 base, J shed 2 bases, and the junction held 3 bases outside the gene matches. The CDR3 is 18 amino acids. Germline CDR1 and CDR2: SGHAT and FQNNGV. The CDR3 is CASSLVGLAGGPYNEQFF. The CDR3 DNA is TGTGCCAGCAGCTTAGTGGGACTAGCGGGGGGCCCCTACAATGAGCAGTTCTTC.

This clone was found a few times. The V and J genes are TRBV4-2 and TRBJ1-1, with D perhaps TRBD1 (6 bases). The germline V gene encodes CDR1 LGHNA and CDR2 YNFKEQ. Trimming removed 4 bases from V and 1 base from J, with 16 bases in between. The CDR3 is made up of 16 amino acids. The CDR3 sequence is CASSLSSGQTNTEAFF. For the CDR3, the DNA is TGTGCCAGCAGCCTGAGCTCGGGACAAACGAACACTGAAGCTTTCTTT.

The chain is built from TRBV19 and TRBJ1-2; D uncertain. The germline V and J ends were trimmed by 7 bases and 7 bases, with 16 bases remaining between them. Per germline, CDR1 LNHDA and CDR2 SQIVND (reference sequence). This CDR3 region has 13 residues. The CDR3 DNA is TGTGCCAGTACTGTCGGGGTCCTGAGTGGCTACACCTTC. It specifies CASTVGVLSGYTF.

This clone was detected only a few times. This CDR3 is CASSPDLSGTGAREQYF. As DNA, the CDR3 is TGTGCCAGCAGTCCTGACCTTTCCGGGACAGGGGCGCGGGAGCAGTACTTC. The chain employs TRBV5-4 and TRBJ2-7, with 10 bases identical to TRBD1. V dropped 5 bases and J dropped 7; count of bases not matched to a gene: 18. The V gene's germline CDR1 is SGHNT and CDR2 YYREEE (reference sequence). This CDR3 has 17 residues.

V and J are TRBV5-5 and TRBJ2-1; 8 nucleotides align to TRBD1. CDR3 length equals 14 residues. CDR1 is SGHKS and CDR2 is YYEKEE in the germline V gene (reference sequence). The ends lost 2 bases at V and 6 bases at J; junction bases unmatched: 4. CDR3 sequence (DNA): TGTGCCAGCAGCTTACCCGGGACAGGCAATGAGCAGTTCTTC. It encodes CASSLPGTGNEQFF.

J is TRBJ1-2 and V is TRBV3-1 (or the pseudogene TRBV3-2), with 9 bases that match TRBD1. The CDR3 is made up of 19 amino acids. With 3 bases clipped from V and 4 bases from J, the junction kept 18 bases outside the gene matches. Germline V gene lookup returns CDR1 LGHDT and CDR2 YNNKEL (reference sequence). CDR3 DNA sequence: TGTGCCAGCAGCCAGGCCCCGGGACAGGGAGCCCCACGGTCCTATGGCTACACCTTC. Residues: CASSQAPGQGAPRSYGYTF.

The chain combines TRBV3-1 (or the pseudogene TRBV3-2) with TRBJ1-3; 7 positions match TRBD1. The trim removed 4 bases at V and 3 bases at J, leaving 3 bases unmatched. From germline, CDR1 is LGHDT and CDR2 YNNKEL (reference sequence). This CDR3 comprises 14 residues. This CDR3 is CASSPQGNGNTIYF. The CDR3 DNA reads TGTGCCAGCAGCCCACAGGGGAATGGAAACACCATATATTTT.

The chain recombines TRBV5-5 with TRBJ1-5; no firm D call. V lost 4 bases and J lost 0, with 14 bases in between. CDR1 is SGHKS and CDR2 is YYEKEE in the germline V gene (reference sequence). The length of the CDR3 is 16 residues. CDR3 DNA sequence: TGTGCCAGCAGCGGGGAGGGAAAAGCTAGCAATCAGCCCCAGCATTTT. Protein sequence: CASSGEGKASNQPQHF.

The chain uses TRBV18 and TRBJ1-6; 7 nucleotides align to TRBD1. The germline CDR1 and CDR2 sequences are KGHSH and LQKENI. V lost 5 bases and J lost 7; bases outside the gene matches: 8. The CDR3 consists of 15 residues. Here the CDR3 DNA reads TGTGCCAGCTCAGGTTCCGGGACAGTCAATTCACCCCTCCACTTT. Protein product: CASSGSGTVNSPLHF.